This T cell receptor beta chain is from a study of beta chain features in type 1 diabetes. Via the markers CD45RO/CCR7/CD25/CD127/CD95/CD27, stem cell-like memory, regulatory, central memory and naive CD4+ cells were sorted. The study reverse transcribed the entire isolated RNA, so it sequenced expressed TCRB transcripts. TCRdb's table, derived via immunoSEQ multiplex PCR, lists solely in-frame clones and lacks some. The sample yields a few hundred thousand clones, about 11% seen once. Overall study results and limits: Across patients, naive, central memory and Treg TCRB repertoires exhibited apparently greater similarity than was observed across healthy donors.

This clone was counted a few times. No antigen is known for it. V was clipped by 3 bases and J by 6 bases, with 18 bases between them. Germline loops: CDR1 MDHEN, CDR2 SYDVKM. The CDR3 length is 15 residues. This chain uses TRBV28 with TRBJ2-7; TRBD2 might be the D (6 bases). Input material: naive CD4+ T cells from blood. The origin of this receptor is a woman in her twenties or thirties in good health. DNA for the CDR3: TGTGCCAGCAGTTTTGACGGGACTGGGGGACTCGAGCAGTACTTC. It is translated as CASSFDGTGGLEQYF.